This TCR beta chain was recorded in a study of neoadjuvant nivolumab and ipilimumab in lung cancer. Using immunoSEQ multiplex PCR, the repertoire was profiled, and TCRdb retains in-frame clones only, with some absent. The table has some 25,000 clones, about 81% seen once. Notes on the study in general: Compared with tumor-adjacent uninvolved lung, resected tumors showed greater richness and clonality. TCR sequencing covered a small number of samples. Pretherapy blood TCR richness correlated positively with resected tumor richness. Only two of four nivolumab-treated tumors gained richness and clonality by surgery.

The CDR3 is 16 amino acids. Germline trimming cut 4 bases from V and 13 bases from J; bases unmatched to any gene: 17. The germline CDR1 and CDR2 sequences are SGHRS and YFSETQ. With regard to this clone: Its target is not known.

The clonotype comes from an adult with non-small cell lung cancer. The sample in question was tumor tissue, obtained after neoadjuvant nivolumab, alone or with ipilimumab, at or shortly before surgery. V is TRBV5-1 and J is TRBJ2-1; TRBD1 agrees at 10 bases. As DNA, the CDR3 is TGCGCCAGCAGCCCTCCAGGGACAGGGGAGAGGGGGGGACAGTTCTTC. Protein sequence: CASSPPGTGERGGQFF.